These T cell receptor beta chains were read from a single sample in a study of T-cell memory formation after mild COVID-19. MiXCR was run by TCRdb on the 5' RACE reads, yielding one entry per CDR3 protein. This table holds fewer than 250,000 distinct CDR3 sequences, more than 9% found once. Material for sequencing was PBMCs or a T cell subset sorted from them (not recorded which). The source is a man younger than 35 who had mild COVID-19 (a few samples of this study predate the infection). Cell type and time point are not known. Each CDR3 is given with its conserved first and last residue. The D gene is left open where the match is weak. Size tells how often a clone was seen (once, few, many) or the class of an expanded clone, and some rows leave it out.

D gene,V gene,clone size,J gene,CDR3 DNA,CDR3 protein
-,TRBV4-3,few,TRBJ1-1,TGCGCCAGCAGCCAAGAACGGGGAGCGGGAGCTTTCTTT,CASSQERGAGAFF
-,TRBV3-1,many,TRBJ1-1,TGTGCCAGCAGCCAAGGGATCGAAGCTTTCTTT,CASSQGIEAFF
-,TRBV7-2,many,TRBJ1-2,TGTGCCAGCAGCCCACCCGGGGGGCGGGTATCCGGCTACACCTTC,CASSPPGGRVSGYTF
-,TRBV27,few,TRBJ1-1,TGTGCCAGCAGTTTAGGGTTGGGGCATGGAGACACTGAAGCTTTCTTT,CASSLGLGHGDTEAFF
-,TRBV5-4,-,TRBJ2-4,TGTGCCAGCAGCTATGGGGGTCCCGTCAAAAACATTCAGTACTTC,CASSYGGPVKNIQYF
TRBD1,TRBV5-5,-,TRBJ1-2,TGTGCCAGCAGCATAGGACAGGCCGTCTATGGCTACACCTTC,CASSIGQAVYGYTF
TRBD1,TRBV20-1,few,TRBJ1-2,TGCAGTGCTACGACCCTGGACAGGGGGCTTAATGGCTACACCTTC,CSATTLDRGLNGYTF
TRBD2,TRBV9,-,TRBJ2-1,TGTGCCAGCAGCCTAGACGGGACTAGACACAATGAGCAGTTCTTC,CASSLDGTRHNEQFF
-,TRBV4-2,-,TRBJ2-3,TGTGCCAGCAGCCAAGTGAACAGGCCCGCAGATACGCAGTATTTT,CASSQVNRPADTQYF
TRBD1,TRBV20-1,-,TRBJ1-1,TGCAGTGCTAGAGTTCACGGCAGGGGGGGCTTGAACACTGAAGCTTTCTTT,CSARVHGRGGLNTEAFF
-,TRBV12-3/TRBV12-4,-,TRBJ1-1,TGTGCCAGCCATCCAGGGGTTTTGGCGACTGAAGCTTTCTTT,CASHPGVLATEAFF
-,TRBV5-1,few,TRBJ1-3,TGCGCCAGCATAAAGATTAAGTTGTACTCTGGAAACACCATATATTTT,CASIKIKLYSGNTIYF
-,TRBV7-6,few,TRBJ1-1,TGTGCCAGCAGCTTAAATAGTTACACTGAAGCTTTCTTT,CASSLNSYTEAFF
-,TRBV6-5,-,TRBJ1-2,TGTGCCAGCAGTTACTTAGGGACCCTGGGGGCATATGGCTACACCTTC,CASSYLGTLGAYGYTF
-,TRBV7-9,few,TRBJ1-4,TGTGCCAGCAGCTTTCAGCAGGGCCCTCGGGAAAAACTGTTTTTT,CASSFQQGPREKLFF
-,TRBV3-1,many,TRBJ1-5,TGTGCCAGCAGCCAAGACATGATCCAGCCCCAGCATTTT,CASSQDMIQPQHF
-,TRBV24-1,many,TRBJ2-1,TGTGCCACCAGTGATTTGCAGCTGGGTGAGACCCAGTTCTTC,CATSDLQLGETQFF
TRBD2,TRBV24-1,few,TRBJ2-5,TGTGCCACCAGTGATCAGACTAGCGGGGAAGAGACCCAGTACTTC,CATSDQTSGEETQYF
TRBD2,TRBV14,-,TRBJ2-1,TGTGCCAGCAGCCGAGGGTTACTAGCGGGGGCCAATGAGCAGTTCTTC,CASSRGLLAGANEQFF
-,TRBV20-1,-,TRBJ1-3,TGCAGTGCTAGAGATTGGGGCGGTGGAAACACCATATATTTT,CSARDWGGGNTIYF
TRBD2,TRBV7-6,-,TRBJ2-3,TGTGCCAGCAGCCCTCGACTAGCGGGGGGAGCGAATACGCAGTATTTT,CASSPRLAGGANTQYF
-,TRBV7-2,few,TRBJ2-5,TGTGCCAGCAGCTTAATGGGCACCCAAGAGACCCAGTACTTC,CASSLMGTQETQYF
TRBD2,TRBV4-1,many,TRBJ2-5,TGCGCCAGCAGCCCCGGGACTACCGTGTACCAAGAGACCCAGTACTTC,CASSPGTTVYQETQYF
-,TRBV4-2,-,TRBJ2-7,TGTGCCAGCAGCCAAGACCAGGGGCGTACCTACGAGCAGTACTTC,CASSQDQGRTYEQYF
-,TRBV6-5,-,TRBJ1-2,TGTGCCAGCGGGGCGGAGGGTCTTAGCTACACCTTC,CASGAEGLSYTF
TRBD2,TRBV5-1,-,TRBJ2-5,TGCGCCAGCAGCCGGACCTCTAGCGGGGCGCCCCAAGAGACCCAGTACTTC,CASSRTSSGAPQETQYF
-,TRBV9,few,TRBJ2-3,TGTGCCAGCAGCGTAAGGTCAATTCGAGATACGCAGTATTTT,CASSVRSIRDTQYF
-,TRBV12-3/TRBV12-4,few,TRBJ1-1,TGTGCCAGCAGTTTATTCCTCCCGGGGAACACTGAAGCTTTCTTT,CASSLFLPGNTEAFF
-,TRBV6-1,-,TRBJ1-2,TGTGCCAGCAGTGCACTGGGCTATGGCTACACCTTC,CASSALGYGYTF
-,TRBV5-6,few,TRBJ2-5,TGTGCCAGCAGCTCGGAACTGGCCCCGGCCCAGTACTTC,CASSSELAPAQYF
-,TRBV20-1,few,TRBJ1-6,TGCAGTGCTAGGGGGTATAATTCACCCCTCCACTTT,CSARGYNSPLHF
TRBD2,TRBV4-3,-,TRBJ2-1,TGCGCCAGCAGCCGCTTTCGGGGACTAGCGGGGGAGTACAATGAGCAGTTCTTC,CASSRFRGLAGEYNEQFF
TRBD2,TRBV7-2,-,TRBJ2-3,TGTGCCAGCAGCTTAGGACTAGCGGGGAGGGATACGCAGTATTTT,CASSLGLAGRDTQYF
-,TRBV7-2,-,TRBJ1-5,TGTGCCAGCAGCTTAGTGGGCCCTGACGGTAATCAGCCCCAGCATTTT,CASSLVGPDGNQPQHF
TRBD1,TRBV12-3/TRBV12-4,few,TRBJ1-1,TGTGCCAGCAGCCCACAGGGGTCGAACACTGAAGCTTTCTTT,CASSPQGSNTEAFF
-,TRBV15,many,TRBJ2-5,TGTGCCACCAGCAGAGATCGGGCGCAAGAGACCCAGTACTTC,CATSRDRAQETQYF
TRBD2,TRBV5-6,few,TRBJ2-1,TGTGCCAGCAGCTTGGTACTAGCGGGGGGGCCGAGACCAAATGAGCAGTTCTTC,CASSLVLAGGPRPNEQFF
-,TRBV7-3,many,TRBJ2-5,TGTGCCAGCAGCTTGGACTATCAAGAGACCCAGTACTTC,CASSLDYQETQYF
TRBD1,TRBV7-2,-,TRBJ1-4,TGTGCCAGCAGCTTACCGACAGGGGATAATGAAAAACTGTTTTTT,CASSLPTGDNEKLFF
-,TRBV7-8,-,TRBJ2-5,TGTGCCAGCAGCCAGTACCGGGTCTCGACCAGAGAGACCCAGTACTTC,CASSQYRVSTRETQYF
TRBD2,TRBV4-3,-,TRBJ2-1,TGCGCCAGCAGCCAAGGGTTGACTAGCTCCAATGAGCAGTTCTTC,CASSQGLTSSNEQFF
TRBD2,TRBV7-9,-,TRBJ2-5,TGTGCCAGCAGTCCAGGACTAGCGGGAGGGCCAGAGACCCAGTACTTC,CASSPGLAGGPETQYF
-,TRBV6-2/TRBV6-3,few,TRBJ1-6,TGTGCCAGCAGTCCTAGGACAGCCTATAATTCACCCCTCCACTTT,CASSPRTAYNSPLHF
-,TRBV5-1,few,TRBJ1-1,TGCGCCAGCAGCTTGACCGGGACGGGGACTGAAGCTTTCTTT,CASSLTGTGTEAFF
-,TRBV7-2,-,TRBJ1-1,TGTGCCAGCAGCACTCCCTCCCCCAGTGCAGAAGACACTGAAGCTTTCTTT,CASSTPSPSAEDTEAFF
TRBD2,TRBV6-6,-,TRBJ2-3,TGTGCCAGCAATGGGGCGGGGGGGCCCAAAGATACGCAGTATTTT,CASNGAGGPKDTQYF
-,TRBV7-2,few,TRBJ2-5,TGTGCCAGCAGGCAGGGGCTAGAGACCCAGTACTTC,CASRQGLETQYF